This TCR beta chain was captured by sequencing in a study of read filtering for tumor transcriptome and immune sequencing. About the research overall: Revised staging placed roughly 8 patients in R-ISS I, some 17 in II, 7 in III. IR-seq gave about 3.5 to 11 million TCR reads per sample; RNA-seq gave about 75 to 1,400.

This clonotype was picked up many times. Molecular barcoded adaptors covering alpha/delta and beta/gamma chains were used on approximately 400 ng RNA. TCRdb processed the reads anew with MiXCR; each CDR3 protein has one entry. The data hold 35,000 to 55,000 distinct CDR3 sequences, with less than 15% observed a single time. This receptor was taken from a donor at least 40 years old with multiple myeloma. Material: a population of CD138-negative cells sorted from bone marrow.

CDR3 in amino acids: CASSLALQRPKQYF. The CDR3 nucleotides read TGTGCCAGCAGCTTAGCGCTTCAGCGGCCAAAGCAGTACTTC. The chain carries TRBV7-8 and TRBJ2-7, with D maybe TRBD2 (5 bases). Germline CDR1 SGHVS, CDR2 FQNEAQ. This CDR3 comprises 14 residues. V lost 0 bases and J lost 8, with 14 bases in between.